This TCR beta chain originates from a study of human T cells and chemical hapten exposure. Study-level information: Across its approximately 25 weeks, the study gave patients weekly diphenylcyclopropenone doses to the scalp. The study traced per-sample TCR yield variation mainly to small differences in pooled library volumes. Points from the study as a whole: Following DPC sensitization, TCRs present above 1 in 1000 frequency showed no change.

The study used a library that attached unique molecular identifiers to individual cDNA molecules. TCRdb itself ran the RACE reads through MiXCR, one entry per CDR3 protein. Of 350,000 or so distinct CDR3 sequences in the sample, around 7% were seen once. Regarding this clonotype: Its cognate antigen is unknown.

Time point reported: patch test 1, 2 weeks after DPC sensitization. Treatment reported: therapeutic diphenylcyclopropenone sensitization with weekly scalp DPC. The sample here was whole blood, taken in connection with sensitization to the hapten diphenylcyclopropenone (DPC). The receptor was derived from a woman under 30 with alopecia areata. Some clones in this sample may be carry-over from other donors' samples.

The CDR3 DNA sequence: TGTGCCAGCAGCCAAGCTGGGGACGCCTACACCTTC. Amino acid sequence: CASSQAGDAYTF. This chain connects TRBV4-2 to TRBJ1-2, with D maybe TRBD1 (5 bases). CDR1 is LGHNA and CDR2 is YNFKEQ in the germline V gene. This CDR3 is built from 12 residues. V was clipped by 1 base and J by 10 bases, with 10 bases between them.